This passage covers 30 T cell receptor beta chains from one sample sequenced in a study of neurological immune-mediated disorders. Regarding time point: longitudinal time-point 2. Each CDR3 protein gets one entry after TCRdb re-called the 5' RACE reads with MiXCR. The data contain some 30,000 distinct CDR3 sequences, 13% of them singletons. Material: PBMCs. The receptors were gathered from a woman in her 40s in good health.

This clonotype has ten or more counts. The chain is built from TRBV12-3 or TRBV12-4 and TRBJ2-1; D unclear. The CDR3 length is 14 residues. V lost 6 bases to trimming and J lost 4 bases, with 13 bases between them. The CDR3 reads CASRTAFLYNEQFF. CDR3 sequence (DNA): TGTGCCAGCAGAACAGCTTTCTTATACAATGAGCAGTTCTTC.

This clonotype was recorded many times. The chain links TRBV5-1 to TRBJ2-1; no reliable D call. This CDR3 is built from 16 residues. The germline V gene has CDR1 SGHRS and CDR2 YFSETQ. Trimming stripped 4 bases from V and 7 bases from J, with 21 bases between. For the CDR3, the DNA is TGCGCCAGCAGCCTACAGACCGGTTTCGAGAGAAATGAGCAGTTCTTC. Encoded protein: CASSLQTGFERNEQFF. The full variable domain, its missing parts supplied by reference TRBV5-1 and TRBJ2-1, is KAGVTQTPRYLIKTRGQQVTLSCSPISGHRSVSWYQQTPGQGLQFLFEYFSETQRNKGNFPGRFSGRQFSNSRSEMNVSTLELGDSALYLCASSLQTGFERNEQFFGPGTRLTVL.

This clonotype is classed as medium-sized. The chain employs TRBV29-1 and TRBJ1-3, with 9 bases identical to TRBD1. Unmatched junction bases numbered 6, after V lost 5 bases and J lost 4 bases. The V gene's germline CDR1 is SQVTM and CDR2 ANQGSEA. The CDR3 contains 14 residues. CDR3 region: CSVSGTGSGNTIYF. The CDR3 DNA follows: TGCAGCGTTTCCGGGACAGGGTCCGGAAACACCATATATTTT.

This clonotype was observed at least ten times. For the CDR3, the DNA is TGTGCCAGCAGCCACGGCAGGAGTAATGAAAAACTGTTTTTT. The encoded protein is CASSHGRSNEKLFF. The chain uses TRBV3-1 and TRBJ1-4; no firm D call. V dropped 3 bases and J dropped 4 bases, with 9 bases sitting between them. Germline-derived CDR1 and CDR2 are LGHDT and YNNKEL (reference sequence). The CDR3 is 14 residues long.

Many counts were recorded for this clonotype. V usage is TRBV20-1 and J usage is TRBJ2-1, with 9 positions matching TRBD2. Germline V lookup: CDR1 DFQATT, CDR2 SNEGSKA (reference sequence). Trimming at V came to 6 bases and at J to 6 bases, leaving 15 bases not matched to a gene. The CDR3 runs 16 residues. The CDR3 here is CSAEVVSGGPRNEQFF. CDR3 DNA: TGCAGTGCCGAAGTCGTAAGCGGGGGGCCCCGCAATGAGCAGTTCTTC.

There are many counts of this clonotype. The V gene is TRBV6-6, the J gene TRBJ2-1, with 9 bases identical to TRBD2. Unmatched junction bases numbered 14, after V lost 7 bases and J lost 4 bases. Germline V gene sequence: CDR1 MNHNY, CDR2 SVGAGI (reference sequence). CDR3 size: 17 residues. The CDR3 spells CASTPFDAGLAYNEQFF. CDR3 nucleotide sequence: TGTGCCAGCACTCCGTTCGACGCGGGACTAGCTTACAATGAGCAGTTCTTC.

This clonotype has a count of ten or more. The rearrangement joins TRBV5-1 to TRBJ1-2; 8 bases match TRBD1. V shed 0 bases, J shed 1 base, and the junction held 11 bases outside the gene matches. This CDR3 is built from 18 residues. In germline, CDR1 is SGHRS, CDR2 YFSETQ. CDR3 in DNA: TGCGCCAGCAGCTTGGCTTCTGACAGGGGCGCTCTTAACTATGGCTACACCTTC. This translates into CASSLASDRGALNYGYTF.

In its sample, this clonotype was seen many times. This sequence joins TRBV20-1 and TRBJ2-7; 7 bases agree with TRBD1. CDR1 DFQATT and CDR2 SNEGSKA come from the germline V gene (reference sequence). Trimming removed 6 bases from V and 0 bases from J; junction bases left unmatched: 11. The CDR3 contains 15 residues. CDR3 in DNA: TGCAGTGCGGAGCCACCAGGGGGTTCCTCCTACGAGCAGTACTTC. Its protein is CSAEPPGGSSYEQYF.

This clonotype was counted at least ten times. The CDR3 DNA reads TGCAGTGCTAGCCCCCAGGGGGGCTACACCTTC. This codes for CSASPQGGYTF. The chain combines TRBV20-1 with TRBJ1-2; a weak D match, TRBD1 (6 bases). The CDR3 has 11 amino acids. V shed 3 bases and J shed 8 bases, with 10 bases lying between them. Germline lookup yields CDR1 DFQATT and CDR2 SNEGSKA (reference sequence).

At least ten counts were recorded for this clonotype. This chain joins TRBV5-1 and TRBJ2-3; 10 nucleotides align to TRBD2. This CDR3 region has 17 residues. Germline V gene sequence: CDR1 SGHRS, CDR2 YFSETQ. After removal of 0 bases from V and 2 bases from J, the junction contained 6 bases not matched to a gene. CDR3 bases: TGCGCCAGCAGCTTGGTGGCTAGCGGGAGTTCCACAGATACGCAGTATTTT. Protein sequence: CASSLVASGSSTDTQYF. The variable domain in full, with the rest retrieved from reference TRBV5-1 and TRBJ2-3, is KAGVTQTPRYLIKTRGQQVTLSCSPISGHRSVSWYQQTPGQGLQFLFEYFSETQRNKGNFPGRFSGRQFSNSRSEMNVSTLELGDSALYLCASSLVASGSSTDTQYFGPGTRLTVL.

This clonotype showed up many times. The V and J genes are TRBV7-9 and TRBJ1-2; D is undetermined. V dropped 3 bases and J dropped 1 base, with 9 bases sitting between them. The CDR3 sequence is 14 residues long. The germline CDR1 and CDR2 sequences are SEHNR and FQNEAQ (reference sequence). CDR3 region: CASSFMEINYGYTF. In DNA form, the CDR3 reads TGTGCCAGCAGCTTTATGGAGATTAACTATGGCTACACCTTC. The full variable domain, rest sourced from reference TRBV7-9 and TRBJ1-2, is DTGVSQNPRHKITKRGQNVTFRCDPISEHNRLYWYRQTLGQGPEFLTYFQNEAQLEKSRLLSDRFSAERPKGSFSTLEIQRTEQGDSAMYLCASSFMEINYGYTFGSGTRLTVV.

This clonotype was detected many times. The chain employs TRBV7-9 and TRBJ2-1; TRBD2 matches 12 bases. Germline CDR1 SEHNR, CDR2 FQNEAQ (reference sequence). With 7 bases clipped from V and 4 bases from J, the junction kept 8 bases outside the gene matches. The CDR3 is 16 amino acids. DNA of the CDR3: TGTGCCAGCACCTACACTAGCGGGGGGATATACAATGAGCAGTTCTTC. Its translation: CASTYTSGGIYNEQFF.

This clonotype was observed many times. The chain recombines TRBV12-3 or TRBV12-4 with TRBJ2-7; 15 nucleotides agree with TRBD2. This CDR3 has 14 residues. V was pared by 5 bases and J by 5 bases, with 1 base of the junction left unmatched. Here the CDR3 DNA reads TGTGCCAGCAGTGGGACTAGCGGGGGGCACGAGCAGTACTTC. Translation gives CASSGTSGGHEQYF.

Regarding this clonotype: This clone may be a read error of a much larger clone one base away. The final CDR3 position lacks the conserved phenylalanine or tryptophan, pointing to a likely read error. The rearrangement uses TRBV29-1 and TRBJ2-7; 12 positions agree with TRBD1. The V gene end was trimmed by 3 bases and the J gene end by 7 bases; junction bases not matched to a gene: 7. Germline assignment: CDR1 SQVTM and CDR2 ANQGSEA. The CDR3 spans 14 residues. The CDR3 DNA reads TGCAGCGTTGATATGGGACAGGGGGCCGGGGAGCAGTACTTG. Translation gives CSVDMGQGAGEQYL.

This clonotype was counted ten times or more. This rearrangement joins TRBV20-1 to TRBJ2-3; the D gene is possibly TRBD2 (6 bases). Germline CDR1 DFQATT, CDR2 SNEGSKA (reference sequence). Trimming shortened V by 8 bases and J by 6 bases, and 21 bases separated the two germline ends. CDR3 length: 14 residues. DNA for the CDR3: TGCAGTATAGGGGACTCCCGTGGCTCTGATACGCAGTATTTT. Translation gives CSIGDSRGSDTQYF.

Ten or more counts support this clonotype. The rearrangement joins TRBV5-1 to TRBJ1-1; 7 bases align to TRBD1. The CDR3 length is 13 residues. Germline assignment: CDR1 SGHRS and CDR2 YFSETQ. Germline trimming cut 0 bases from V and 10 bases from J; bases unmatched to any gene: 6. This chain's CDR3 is CASSLEGGARAFF. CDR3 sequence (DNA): TGCGCCAGCAGCTTGGAAGGGGGCGCGCGAGCTTTCTTT.

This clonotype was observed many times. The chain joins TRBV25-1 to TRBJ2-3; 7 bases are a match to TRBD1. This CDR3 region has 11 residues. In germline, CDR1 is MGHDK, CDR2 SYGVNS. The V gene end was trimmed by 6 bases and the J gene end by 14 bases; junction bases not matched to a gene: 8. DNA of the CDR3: TGTGCCAGCAGAGGGACAGTTTTTTGGTATTTT. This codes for CASRGTVFWYF.

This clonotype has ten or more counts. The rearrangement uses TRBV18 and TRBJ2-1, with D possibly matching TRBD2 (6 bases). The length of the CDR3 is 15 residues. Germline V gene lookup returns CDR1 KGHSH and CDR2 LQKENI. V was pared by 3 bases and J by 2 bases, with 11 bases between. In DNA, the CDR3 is TGTGCCAGCTCACCGGCTAGCGAGACCTACAATGAGCAGTTCTTC. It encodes CASSPASETYNEQFF. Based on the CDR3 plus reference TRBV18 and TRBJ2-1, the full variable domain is NAGVMQNPRHLVRRRGQEARLRCSPMKGHSHVYWYRQLPEEGLKFMVYLQKENIIDESGMPKERFSAEFPKEGPSILRIQQVVRGDSAAYFCASSPASETYNEQFFGPGTRLTVL.

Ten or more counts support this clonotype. CDR3 sequence reads: CASRHAGGTEAFF. In DNA, the CDR3 is TGTGCCAGCAGACACGCAGGGGGCACTGAAGCTTTCTTT. The rearrangement joins TRBV3-1 to TRBJ1-1; 7 bases align to TRBD1. The CDR3 extends over 13 amino acids. After removal of 6 bases from V and 4 bases from J, the junction contained 5 bases not matched to a gene. CDR1 is LGHDT, CDR2 YNNKEL, per germline (reference sequence).

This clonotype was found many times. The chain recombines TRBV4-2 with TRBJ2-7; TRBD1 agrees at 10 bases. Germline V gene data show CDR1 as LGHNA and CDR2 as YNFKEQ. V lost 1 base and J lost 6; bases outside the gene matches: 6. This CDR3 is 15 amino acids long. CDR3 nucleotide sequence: TGTGCCAGCAGCCAAGCAGGGACAGGGGAAGGCGAGCAGTACTTC. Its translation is CASSQAGTGEGEQYF.

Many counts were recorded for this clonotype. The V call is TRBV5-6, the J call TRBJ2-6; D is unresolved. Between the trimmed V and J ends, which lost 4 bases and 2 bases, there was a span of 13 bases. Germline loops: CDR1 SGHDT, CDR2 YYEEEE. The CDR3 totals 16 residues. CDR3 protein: CASSENPTAGANVLTF. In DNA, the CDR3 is TGTGCCAGCAGCGAAAACCCCACCGCTGGGGCCAACGTCCTGACTTTC. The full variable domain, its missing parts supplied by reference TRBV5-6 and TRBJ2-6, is DAGVTQSPTHLIKTRGQQVTLRCSPKSGHDTVSWYQQALGQGPQFIFQYYEEEERQRGNFPDRFSGHQFPNYSSELNVNALLLGDSALYLCASSENPTAGANVLTFGAGSRLTVL.

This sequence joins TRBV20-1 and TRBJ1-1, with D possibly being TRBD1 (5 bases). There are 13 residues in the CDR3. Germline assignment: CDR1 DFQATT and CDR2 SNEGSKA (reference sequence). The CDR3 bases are TGCAGGGCGGCGGGGAACGGGGCCACTGAAGCTTTCTTT. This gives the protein CRAAGNGATEAFF.

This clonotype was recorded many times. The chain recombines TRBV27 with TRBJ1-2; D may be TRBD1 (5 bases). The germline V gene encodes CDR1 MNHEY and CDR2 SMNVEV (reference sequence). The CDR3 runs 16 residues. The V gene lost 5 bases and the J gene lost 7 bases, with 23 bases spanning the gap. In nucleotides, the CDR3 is TGTGCCAGCAGTCCCCTGTGGGGGGTGGGGAGCGGTGGCTACACCTTC. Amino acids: CASSPLWGVGSGGYTF.

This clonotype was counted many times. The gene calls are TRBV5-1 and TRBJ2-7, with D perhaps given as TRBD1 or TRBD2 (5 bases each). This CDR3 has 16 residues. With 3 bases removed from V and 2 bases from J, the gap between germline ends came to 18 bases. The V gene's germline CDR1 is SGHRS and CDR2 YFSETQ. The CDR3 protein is CASSWKLGTGTYEQYF. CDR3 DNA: TGCGCCAGCAGCTGGAAACTCGGGACCGGGACCTACGAGCAGTACTTC.

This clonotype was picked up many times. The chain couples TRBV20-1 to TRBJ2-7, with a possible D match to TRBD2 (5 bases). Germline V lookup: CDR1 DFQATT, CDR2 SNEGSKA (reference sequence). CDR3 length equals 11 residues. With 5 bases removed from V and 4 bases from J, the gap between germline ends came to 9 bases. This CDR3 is CSARRLYEQYF. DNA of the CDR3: TGCAGTGCTCGACGACTATACGAGCAGTACTTC.

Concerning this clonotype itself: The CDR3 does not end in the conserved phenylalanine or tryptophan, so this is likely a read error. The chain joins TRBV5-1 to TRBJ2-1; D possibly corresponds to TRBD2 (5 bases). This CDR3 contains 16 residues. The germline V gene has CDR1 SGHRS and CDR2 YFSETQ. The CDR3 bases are TGTGCCAGCAGCTTGGTAGCTAGCTCCTCCTACAATGAGCAGTTCCTC. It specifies CASSLVASSSYNEQFL.

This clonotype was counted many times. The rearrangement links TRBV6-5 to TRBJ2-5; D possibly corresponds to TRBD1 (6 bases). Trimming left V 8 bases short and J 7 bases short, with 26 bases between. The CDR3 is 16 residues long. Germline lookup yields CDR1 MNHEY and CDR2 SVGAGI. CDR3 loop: CASPPQTGLGPGTQYF. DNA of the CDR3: TGTGCCAGCCCACCGCAGACAGGCCTCGGTCCGGGGACCCAGTACTTC.

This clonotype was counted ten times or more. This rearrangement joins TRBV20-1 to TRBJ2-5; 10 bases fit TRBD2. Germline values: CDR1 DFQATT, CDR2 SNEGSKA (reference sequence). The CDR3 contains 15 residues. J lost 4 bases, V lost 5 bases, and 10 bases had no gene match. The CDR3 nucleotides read TGCAGTGCTGAGCGGGAGGGCGCGGGGTCAGAGACCCAGTACTTC. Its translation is CSAEREGAGSETQYF.

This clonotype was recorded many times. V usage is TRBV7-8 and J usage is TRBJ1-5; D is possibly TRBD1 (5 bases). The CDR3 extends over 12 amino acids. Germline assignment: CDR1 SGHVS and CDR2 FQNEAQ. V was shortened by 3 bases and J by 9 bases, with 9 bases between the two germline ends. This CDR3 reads CASSLDNRPQHF. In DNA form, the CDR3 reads TGTGCCAGCAGCTTGGACAACCGGCCCCAGCATTTT.

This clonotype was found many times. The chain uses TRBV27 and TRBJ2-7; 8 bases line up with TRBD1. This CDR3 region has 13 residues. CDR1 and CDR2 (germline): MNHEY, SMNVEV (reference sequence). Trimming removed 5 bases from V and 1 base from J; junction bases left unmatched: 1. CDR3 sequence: CASSRQGSYEQYF. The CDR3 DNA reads TGTGCCAGCAGTCGACAGGGGTCCTACGAGCAGTACTTC.